This T cell receptor (beta chain) stems from a study of beta chain features in type 1 diabetes. The study's findings and limits: The naive, central memory and Treg TCRB repertoires of patients appeared to be more similar to one another than those of healthy donors.

Each of the sorted populations had a purity greater than 98%. This clone was seen a handful of times. Its target is not known. The CDR3 totals 17 residues. Germline CDR1 reads SNHLY; CDR2 reads FYNNEI. V gave up 1 base and J gave up 5 bases; unmatched junction bases: 7. TCRB transcripts that were expressed got sequenced, as all of the isolated RNA had been reverse transcribed. Assay used: immunoSEQ multiplex PCR; TCRdb lists only in-frame clones, some missing. Of more than 85,000 clones in the sample, approximately 37% were seen once. Input material: stem cell memory CD4+ T cells from blood. The genes are TRBV2 and TRBJ2-5; 13 positions agree with TRBD2. The TCR originated in a young woman in good health. CDR3 DNA sequence: TGTGCCAGCAGTGAAGGAACTAGCGGGAGGGCCGGGGAGACCCAGTACTTC. As protein: CASSEGTSGRAGETQYF. Together with reference TRBV2 and TRBJ2-5, the CDR3 gives the full variable domain: EPEVTQTPSHQVTQMGQEVILRCVPISNHLYFYWYRQILGQKVEFLVSFYNNEISEKSEIFDDQFSVERPDGSNFTLKIRSTKLEDSAMYFCASSEGTSGRAGETQYFGPGTRLLVL.